The 25 T cell receptor beta chains in this list originate from one sample, sequenced in a study of vaccination effects on CD4 cells after COVID-19. This table comes from immunoSEQ multiplex PCR, and its TCRdb copy is limited to in-frame clones, with some not included. In the table there are fewer than 55,000 clones, roughly three quarters of which are singletons. Under the ViraFEST assay, PBMC were stimulated with viral peptide pools so that antigen-specific CD4+ T cells expanded. Sequencing was performed afterwards. Having been cultured for roughly 9 days, the cells underwent CD4+ T cell isolation. Nobody among the vaccine recipients had prior SARS-CoV-2 infection (nucleocapsid antibodies were negative). Their target antigens are unknown. The source was CD4+ T cells from PBMCs cultured with HCoV-OC43 spike peptides, collected before COVID-19 vaccination. Subset here: HCoV-OC43 spike overlapping peptide pool stimulation. Every receptor here comes from a human donor who received a COVID-19 vaccine.

This clone was seen a handful of times. The rearrangement joins TRBV6-5 to TRBJ1-6; TRBD1 agrees at 7 bases. The V gene's germline CDR1 is MNHEY and CDR2 SVGAGI. The CDR3 runs 16 residues. The junction had 4 bases not matched to a gene; V was cut back by 0 bases and J by 5 bases. The CDR3 region has the DNA TGTGCCAGCAGTTACTCAGGGACAGCTAATAATTCACCCCTCCACTTT. Translating gives CASSYSGTANNSPLHF.

In its sample, this clone was seen once. The rearrangement links TRBV7-9 to TRBJ1-6; weak D call: TRBD1 (6 bases). Germline V gene sequence: CDR1 SEHNR, CDR2 FQNEAQ (reference sequence). Trimming took 1 base from V and 7 from J, leaving 14 bases between them. This CDR3 contains 16 residues. The CDR3 reads CASSLGIGGQNSPLHF. CDR3 nucleotide sequence: TGTGCCAGCAGCTTAGGTATCGGGGGGCAAAATTCACCCCTCCACTTT.

The chain employs TRBV6-1 and TRBJ2-6; TRBD2 matches at 9 bases. This CDR3 is built from 18 residues. Germline trimming cut 1 base from V and 4 bases from J; bases unmatched to any gene: 8. Looked up from germline, CDR1 is MNHNS and CDR2 is SASEGT. As DNA, the CDR3 is TGTGCCAGCAGTGAAGGATTGGAGCGGGGGGAAGGGGCCAACGTCCTGACTTTC. It translates to CASSEGLERGEGANVLTF.

This chain uses TRBV11-1 with TRBJ1-2; D is unresolved. Germline-derived CDR1 and CDR2 are SGHAT and FQDESV (reference sequence). V dropped 5 bases and J dropped 0 bases, with 10 bases sitting between them. The CDR3 is 14 amino acids. Here the CDR3 DNA reads TGTGCCAGCAGCCCGAGGACGGCTAACTATGGCTACACCTTC. Protein sequence: CASSPRTANYGYTF.

V gene TRBV7-8 combines with J gene TRBJ1-1, with 7 bases identical to TRBD1. The germline V gene has CDR1 SGHVS and CDR2 FQNEAQ. The CDR3 is made up of 16 amino acids. Trimming cost V 1 base and J 3 bases; bases outside gene matches: 8. The CDR3 reads CASSLGPGGRDTEAFF. In nucleotides, the CDR3 is TGTGCCAGCAGCTTAGGCCCAGGGGGTAGGGACACTGAAGCTTTCTTT.

A single count supports this clone. The V gene is TRBV12-1, the J gene TRBJ2-1; TRBD2, the D gene given by the table, was not confirmed from the DNA. TRBV12-1 is assigned pseudogene status. This CDR3 has 16 residues. The CDR3 DNA sequence: TGTGCCAGCAGCTTTAGGGGTCATGGGGGGGCCCATGAGCAGTTCTTC. Translated, it gives CASSFRGHGGAHEQFF.

V and J are TRBV28 and TRBJ1-2, with D maybe TRBD1 (5 bases). Germline V CDR1 and CDR2: MDHEN, SYDVKM. The V and J ends lost 5 bases and 8 bases respectively, with 12 bases between them. This CDR3 has 12 amino acids. DNA of the CDR3: TGTGCCAGCAGTCTAACTGGGGGAGGCTACACCTTC. Translating gives CASSLTGGGYTF.

The genes are TRBV2 and TRBJ1-1; D is ambiguous. Per the germline V gene, CDR1 is SNHLY and CDR2 is FYNNEI. Trimming removed 4 bases at V and 1 base at J, with 4 bases between. The CDR3 is 12 amino acids. CDR3 amino acids: CASSARNTEAFF. As DNA, the CDR3 is TGTGCCAGCAGTGCAAGGAACACTGAAGCTTTCTTT.

The genes are TRBV5-1 and TRBJ2-2, with 13 positions matching TRBD2. The V segment lost 3 bases and the J segment 6 bases; nucleotides outside the gene matches: 11. The CDR3 consists of 18 residues. Per the germline V gene, CDR1 is SGHRS and CDR2 is YFSETQ. The CDR3 region is CASSSTSGGAGLAGELFF. In DNA form, the CDR3 reads TGCGCCAGCAGCTCCACTAGCGGGGGGGCAGGTCTTGCCGGGGAGCTGTTTTTT.

This rearrangement joins TRBV7-2 to TRBJ1-2; 8 bases are shared with TRBD1. Per the germline V gene, CDR1 is SGHTA and CDR2 is FQGNSA. The ends lost 4 bases at V and 8 bases at J; junction bases unmatched: 6. There are 13 residues in the CDR3. CDR3 sequence (DNA): TGTGCCAGCAGCTCAAACAGGGGGGAGGGCTACACCTTC. Protein: CASSSNRGEGYTF.

V gene TRBV19 combines with J gene TRBJ1-1; D perhaps matches TRBD1 (6 bases). CDR1 and CDR2 from the germline V gene are LNHDA and SQIVND (reference sequence). CDR3 size: 14 residues. V gave up 3 bases and J gave up 0 bases, with 8 bases separating them. The CDR3 spells CASSMGGMNTEAFF. The CDR3 DNA reads TGTGCCAGTAGTATGGGGGGCATGAACACTGAAGCTTTCTTT. Variable domain in full (rest from reference TRBV19 and TRBJ1-1): DGGITQSPKYLFRKEGQNVTLSCEQNLNHDAMYWYRQDPGQGLRLIYYSQIVNDFQKGDIAEGYSVSREKKESFPLTVTSAQKNPTAFYLCASSMGGMNTEAFFGQGTRLTVV.

The chain couples TRBV2 to TRBJ2-7; 7 nucleotides match TRBD1. Germline V lookup: CDR1 SNHLY, CDR2 FYNNEI. With 2 bases clipped from V and 6 bases from J, the junction kept 4 bases outside the gene matches. The CDR3 is 13 residues long. The CDR3 bases are TGTGCCAGCAGTGAACAGACAGGGTCCGAGCAGTACGTC. This gives the protein CASSEQTGSEQYV.

The chain uses TRBV5-1 and TRBJ1-1; tentatively, D is TRBD1 (6 bases). Germline CDR1 and CDR2: SGHRS and YFSETQ. The CDR3 covers 15 residues. The ends were cut back, 4 bases at V and 2 bases at J, with 15 bases in the middle. CDR3 sequence reads: CASSLTGHSNTEAFF. Written as DNA, the CDR3 is TGCGCCAGCAGCCTCACGGGACACTCCAACACTGAAGCTTTCTTT.

This clone was observed once. The chain has TRBV6-5 and TRBJ2-1, with 7 bases aligning to TRBD1. The germline V gene encodes CDR1 MNHEY and CDR2 SVGAGI. This CDR3 spans 15 amino acids. With V trimmed by 6 bases and J by 3 bases, 8 bases remained unmatched. The CDR3 DNA sequence: TGTGCCAGCAGCCCAAGACAGGGTAACTACAATGAGCAGTTCTTC. This encodes CASSPRQGNYNEQFF.

This chain uses TRBV6-2 or TRBV6-3 with TRBJ2-3; D gene uncertain. Trimming stripped 2 bases from V and 2 bases from J, with 11 bases between. This CDR3 is 15 amino acids long. CDR1 and CDR2 (germline): MNHEY, SVGEGT. The CDR3 DNA sequence: TGTGCCAGCAGTTACGAACCCCTGAACACAGATACGCAGTATTTT. Its translation is CASSYEPLNTDTQYF.

The chain combines TRBV13 with TRBJ2-5; 13 bases match TRBD2. From germline, CDR1 is PRHDT and CDR2 FYEKMQ (reference sequence). V dropped 0 bases and J dropped 5; count of bases not matched to a gene: 18. The CDR3 contains 21 residues. This CDR3 reads CASSLGPTSGGAFPRLETQYF. The CDR3 DNA reads as TGTGCCAGCAGCTTAGGCCCAACTAGCGGGGGGGCCTTTCCCCGTCTTGAGACCCAGTACTTC.

The V call is TRBV2, the J call TRBJ1-5, with TRBD1 as a possible D gene (6 bases). Germline V gene data show CDR1 as SNHLY and CDR2 as FYNNEI. The V end lost 9 bases, the J end lost 3 bases, and 24 bases lay between the germline ends. The CDR3 runs to 17 residues. CDR3 region: CASAPQGLRGTNQPQHF. CDR3 DNA sequence: TGTGCCAGTGCCCCCCAGGGGCTAAGAGGAACCAATCAGCCCCAGCATTTT.

The chain joins TRBV19 to TRBJ1-6; D remains ambiguous. V lost 6 bases and J lost 7, with 13 bases in between. The CDR3 is made up of 14 amino acids. Germline CDR1 LNHDA, CDR2 SQIVND (reference sequence). CDR3 sequence: CASRAGAVNSPLHF. The CDR3 DNA reads TGTGCCAGTAGAGCAGGCGCTGTGAATTCACCCCTCCACTTT.

This clone was counted between two and nine times. The chain combines TRBV21-1 with TRBJ1-1; TRBD1 is taken as the D call from the table, unchecked against the DNA. TRBV21-1 is listed as a pseudogene. This CDR3 region has 16 residues. The CDR3 region has the DNA TGTGCCAGCAGCAAAGAGTGGACAGTCATGAACACTGAAGCTTTCTTT. The encoded protein is CASSKEWTVMNTEAFF.

V is TRBV27 and J is TRBJ1-2; the D is unclear. Trimming removed 0 bases at V and 3 bases at J, with 17 bases between. The CDR3 spans 17 residues. Germline loops: CDR1 MNHEY, CDR2 SMNVEV (reference sequence). The CDR3 protein is CASSLSLSERAHYGYTF. CDR3 bases: TGTGCCAGCAGTTTATCTCTGAGTGAACGGGCTCACTATGGCTACACCTTC.

The J gene is TRBJ1-1, the V gene TRBV11-3; the match to TRBD1 covers 9 bases. This CDR3 region has 12 residues. V lost 5 bases to trimming and J lost 10 bases; unmatched junction nucleotides: 5. The germline CDR1 and CDR2 sequences are SGHNT and YENEEA. As DNA, the CDR3 is TGTGCCAGCAGCCCCGGACAGGGGCGAGCTTTCTTT. It translates to CASSPGQGRAFF.

The chain has TRBV16 and TRBJ1-5; D gene unclear. The CDR3 is 15 residues long. Germline V gene lookup returns CDR1 KGHSY and CDR2 FQNENV. Trimming cost V 0 bases and J 3 bases, with 9 bases left between them. DNA of the CDR3: TGTGCCAGCAGCCAATCGACGAACAACAATCAGCCCCAGCATTTT. Encoded protein: CASSQSTNNNQPQHF.

The rearrangement links TRBV28 to TRBJ2-7; D unclear. The CDR3 totals 13 residues. With 1 base removed from V and 2 bases from J, the gap between germline ends came to 6 bases. Germline V CDR1 and CDR2: MDHEN, SYDVKM. DNA for the CDR3: TGTGCCAGCAGTTTATCGCAAACCTACGAGCAGTACGTC. This sequence encodes CASSLSQTYEQYV.

The chain employs TRBV11-3 and TRBJ2-1; 8 bases line up with TRBD1. Germline V gives CDR1 SGHNT, CDR2 YENEEA. The junction had 6 bases not matched to a gene; V was cut back by 5 bases and J by 6 bases. This CDR3 spans 14 amino acids. The CDR3 is CASSHGQGPNEQFF. Written as DNA, the CDR3 is TGTGCCAGCAGCCACGGACAGGGCCCCAATGAGCAGTTCTTC.

This CDR3 is CASSLDRIGNTEAFF. CDR3 coding DNA: TGTGCCAGCAGCCTAGACAGGATCGGGAACACTGAAGCTTTCTTT. The chain carries TRBV6-4 and TRBJ1-1, with D perhaps matching TRBD1 (6 bases). V was pared by 6 bases and J by 1 base, with 15 bases between. The CDR3 length is 15 residues. Germline V gene lookup returns CDR1 MRHNA and CDR2 SNTAGT.